This T cell receptor beta chain appears in the sequencing data of a study of T cell changes during pregnancy in multiple sclerosis (dated by TCRdb to between 2018 and 2021). For context, the study as a whole: The study looked at changes in the T cell repertoire across pregnancy in women with multiple sclerosis.

As to this clone: Its antigen is not yet known. It has no much larger one-base neighbor in the sample; base qualities were not kept.

CDR1 and CDR2 (SEHNR, FQNEAQ) derive from the germline V gene (reference sequence). Counted from cysteine to phenylalanine, this CDR3 has 14 amino acids. Here the CDR3 DNA is all that survives: 42 bases in frame from base 1. The germline ends are 13 bases apart after V is trimmed by 10 bases and J by 0 bases. Preparation of the library involved the immunoSEQ multiplex PCR assay. The clones in this table, taken by TCRdb from immuneACCESS, are in-frame only. Not every clone is retained; where verified, under half of the shortfall comes from an unresolved V gene, and the cause of the rest is unknown. The sample profile shows tens of thousands of clones; less than 95% of them were found once. Approximately 0.9% of the sample is taken by the ten largest.

The chain is assembled from TRBV7-9 and TRBJ1-5; a tentative D call is TRBD1 (6 bases match). The sequenced sample was peripheral blood, obtained before pregnancy. This TCR derives from a female donor with multiple sclerosis, enrolled in a pregnancy study. The CDR3 sequence is CATTDSNSNQPQHF. The DNA sequence is TGTGCCACCACGGACAGTAATAGCAATCAGCCCCAGCATTTT. The full variable domain, completed from the reference TRBV7-9 and TRBJ1-5 proteins outside the CDR3, reads DTGVSQNPRHKITKRGQNVTFRCDPISEHNRLYWYRQTLGQGPEFLTYFQNEAQLEKSRLLSDRFSAERPKGSFSTLEIQRTEQGDSAMYLCATTDSNSNQPQHFGDGTRLSIL.